Below are 32 T cell receptor beta chains sequenced from a single sample in a study of T-cell reconstitution after alpha-beta-depleted transplantation in children. Researchers prepared the TCRbeta library using unique molecular identifiers, the study reports. TCRdb independently ran MiXCR on the PCR reads; one entry per CDR3 protein. The sample holds fewer than 350,000 distinct CDR3 sequences, around 7.1% seen once. Study results and limitations: Newly produced T cells mostly accounted for T-cell counts and diversity one year post-transplant.

Their antigens are not known. Sequenced material: peripheral blood, taken 360 days after TCRalphabeta/CD19-depleted stem cell transplant. All receptors derive from a female patient between 2 and 15 years old who had a stem cell transplant for Fanconi anemia, so the T cells may come from the graft donor.

This clonotype has just a few counts. The chain links TRBV7-6 to TRBJ1-1; D ambiguous. This CDR3 is built from 16 residues. The germline gives CDR1 SGHVS, CDR2 FNYEAQ. With 6 bases removed from V and 0 bases from J, the gap between germline ends came to 17 bases. The CDR3 DNA reads as TGTGCCAGCAGTCCCATTGGGGTGAGGGTGAACACTGAAGCTTTCTTT. This codes for CASSPIGVRVNTEAFF.

This clonotype was seen at least ten times. This rearrangement joins TRBV20-1 to TRBJ2-5, with D perhaps matching TRBD1 (5 bases). Germline CDR1 DFQATT, CDR2 SNEGSKA (reference sequence). This CDR3 is 11 amino acids long. Deletions cut 3 bases from V and 4 bases from J, with 6 bases between. CDR3 region: CSASQGETQYF. The CDR3 region has the DNA TGCAGTGCTAGCCAGGGAGAGACCCAGTACTTC.

This clonotype was detected ten times or more. The gene calls are TRBV12-3 or TRBV12-4 and TRBJ1-1, with a possible D match to TRBD1 (6 bases). V dropped 6 bases and J dropped 1 base, with 6 bases sitting between them. The CDR3 is 12 residues long. The CDR3 is CASRTGNTEAFF. DNA of the CDR3: TGTGCCAGCAGGACAGGGAACACTGAAGCTTTCTTT.

This clonotype came up many times. The rearrangement joins TRBV12-3 or TRBV12-4 to TRBJ1-3; D not certain. This CDR3 has 12 residues. Trimming pared 8 bases from V and 0 bases from J, leaving 5 bases between. The CDR3 here is CASGSSGNTIYF. The CDR3 bases are TGTGCCAGCGGGAGCTCTGGAAACACCATATATTTT.

This clonotype was detected ten times or more. The V gene is TRBV20-1, the J gene TRBJ2-1; the match to TRBD2 covers 12 bases. Germline values: CDR1 DFQATT, CDR2 SNEGSKA (reference sequence). Unmatched junction bases numbered 7, after V lost 4 bases and J lost 9 bases. The CDR3 loop spans 14 amino acids. The DNA for the CDR3 is TGCAGTGCTATGCCTAGCGGGGGGGCCCCTGAGCAGTTCTTC. This sequence encodes CSAMPSGGAPEQFF.

This clonotype was detected many times. CDR3 protein: CASSFQTLTGELFF. The CDR3 DNA sequence: TGTGCCAGCAGTTTCCAGACTTTGACCGGGGAGCTGTTTTTT. The V and J genes are TRBV28 and TRBJ2-2; D is unclear. The CDR3 covers 14 residues. The germline V and J ends were trimmed by 3 bases and 5 bases, with 10 bases remaining between them. Germline loops: CDR1 MDHEN, CDR2 SYDVKM.

CDR3 sequence: CSARDPRGGEPQHF. For the CDR3, the DNA is TGCAGTGCTAGAGATCCCAGGGGAGGGGAGCCCCAGCATTTT. The V call is TRBV20-1, the J call TRBJ1-5; possible D gene TRBD1, 6 bases. The ends were cut back, 0 bases at V and 8 bases at J, with 14 bases in the middle. Looked up from germline, CDR1 is DFQATT and CDR2 is SNEGSKA (reference sequence). The CDR3 has 14 amino acids.

Many counts were recorded for this clonotype. The chain couples TRBV12-3 or TRBV12-4 to TRBJ1-2, with D hard to call. Trimming stripped 3 bases from V and 4 bases from J, with 12 bases between. The CDR3 runs to 14 residues. The CDR3 reads CASSFWSGSYGYTF. The CDR3, as DNA: TGTGCCAGCAGTTTTTGGTCGGGGAGCTATGGCTACACCTTC.

V is TRBV4-1 and J is TRBJ1-5, with D maybe TRBD1 (5 bases). From germline, CDR1 is MGHRA and CDR2 YSYEKL. The CDR3 totals 15 residues. The germline V and J ends were trimmed by 4 bases and 7 bases, with 17 bases remaining between them. The CDR3 is CASSRVAAGRQPQHF. The CDR3 DNA follows: TGCGCCAGCAGCCGGGTTGCCGCAGGGCGCCAGCCCCAGCATTTT.

Only a few counts were recorded for this clonotype. The chain is built from TRBV20-1 and TRBJ2-7, with 8 nucleotides matching TRBD1. Looked up from germline, CDR1 is DFQATT and CDR2 is SNEGSKA (reference sequence). J gave up 1 base and V 3 bases, and 11 bases lay outside the gene matches. This CDR3 is 16 amino acids long. The CDR3: CSARSVWTGRSYEQYF. The CDR3 DNA follows: TGCAGTGCTAGGTCCGTTTGGACAGGGAGGTCCTACGAGCAGTACTTC.

This clonotype was found many times. This chain connects TRBV4-1 to TRBJ2-3; D unresolved. CDR3 size: 14 residues. Trimming took off 1 base at V and 2 bases at J, with 7 bases between the two ends. The germline gives CDR1 MGHRA, CDR2 YSYEKL. In DNA, the CDR3 is TGCGCCAGCAGCCAAGTGTTGATCACAGATACGCAGTATTTT. Encoded protein: CASSQVLITDTQYF.

The chain combines TRBV18 with TRBJ1-1; D call uncertain. V was shortened by 2 bases and J by 2 bases, with 15 bases between the two germline ends. Germline CDR1 is KGHSH and CDR2 is LQKENI. The CDR3 extends over 16 amino acids. CDR3 DNA: TGTGCCAGCTCACCAACCCCATTGACCGTTAACACTGAAGCTTTCTTT. It specifies CASSPTPLTVNTEAFF.

J is TRBJ1-4 and V is TRBV7-9; the match to TRBD1 covers 8 bases. Germline values: CDR1 SEHNR, CDR2 FQNEAQ (reference sequence). This CDR3 is built from 15 residues. The trim removed 1 base at V and 7 bases at J, leaving 5 bases unmatched. The CDR3 bases are TGTGCCAGCAGCTTAGGCACAGGGGGTGCTGAAAAACTGTTTTTT. Protein product: CASSLGTGGAEKLFF.

This clonotype was recorded at least ten times. V is TRBV7-6 and J is TRBJ2-7, with D hard to call. CDR1 and CDR2 from the germline V gene are SGHVS and FNYEAQ. The CDR3 totals 13 residues. V dropped 1 base and J dropped 3 bases, with 7 bases sitting between them. DNA for the CDR3: TGTGCCAGCAGCTTAGGCAGTTTCTACGAGCAGTACTTC. This encodes CASSLGSFYEQYF.

This clonotype has at least ten counts. V usage is TRBV4-2 and J usage is TRBJ2-2, with 15 bases aligning to TRBD2. Looked up from germline, CDR1 is LGHNA and CDR2 is YNFKEQ. The CDR3 has 18 residues. V trimming: 4 bases; J trimming: 1 base; junction bases outside the gene matches: 4. CDR3 coding DNA: TGTGCCAGCAGCCCTGGGACTAGCGGGGGGTTGAACACCGGGGAGCTGTTTTTT. Its translation: CASSPGTSGGLNTGELFF.

The genes are TRBV6-1 and TRBJ1-1; D is ambiguous. Deletions cut 1 base from V and 2 bases from J, with 8 bases between. The CDR3 loop spans 14 amino acids. Germline V lookup: CDR1 MNHNS, CDR2 SASEGT. CDR3 loop: CASSEVFINTEAFF. CDR3 DNA sequence: TGTGCCAGCAGTGAAGTCTTCATTAACACTGAAGCTTTCTTT.

This clonotype was observed at least ten times. This chain joins TRBV20-1 and TRBJ1-2; 9 nucleotides match TRBD1. In germline, CDR1 is DFQATT, CDR2 SNEGSKA (reference sequence). The CDR3 is made up of 13 amino acids. V gave up 0 bases and J gave up 7 bases; unmatched junction bases: 3. This CDR3 reads CSARDRDRAGYTF. CDR3 coding DNA: TGCAGTGCTAGAGATCGGGACAGGGCTGGCTACACCTTC.

The chain joins TRBV5-1 to TRBJ1-2; weak D call: TRBD1 (6 bases). The CDR3 loop spans 14 amino acids. Germline V gene lookup returns CDR1 SGHRS and CDR2 YFSETQ. Trimming left V 4 bases short and J 3 bases short, with 13 bases between. The CDR3 reads CASSRQGNDYGYTF. The CDR3 DNA reads TGCGCCAGCAGCCGGCAGGGGAATGACTATGGCTACACCTTC.

With respect to this clonotype: A read error may explain this, as a much larger clone is one base away. This chain links TRBV28 with TRBJ2-5; no definite D call. The V gene lost 3 bases and the J gene lost 0 bases, with 5 bases spanning the gap. The CDR3 loop spans 13 amino acids. Germline V gene data show CDR1 as MDHEN and CDR2 as SYDVKM. The CDR3 DNA sequence: TGTGCCAGCAGTTTCGGGCACCAAGAGACCCAGTACTTC. This translates into CASSFGHQETQYF.

This clonotype has at least ten counts. Here the CDR3 reads CASSRLAGGPDTQYF. CDR3 nucleotides: TGTGCCAGCAGTCGACTAGCGGGAGGGCCAGATACGCAGTATTTT. This chain uses TRBV6-4 with TRBJ2-3; 14 bases are a match to TRBD2. After removal of 5 bases from V and 4 bases from J, the junction contained 2 bases not matched to a gene. Germline values: CDR1 MRHNA, CDR2 SNTAGT. This CDR3 spans 15 amino acids.

This clonotype was counted a few times. This chain uses TRBV11-1 with TRBJ2-6, with D possibly being TRBD1 or TRBD2 (5 bases each). The CDR3 extends over 18 amino acids. Germline V gene data show CDR1 as SGHAT and CDR2 as FQDESV (reference sequence). V was trimmed by 2 bases and J by 0 bases, leaving 14 bases between them. The CDR3 DNA is TGTGCCAGCAGCTTAAACCGGGACGGTGTCTCTGGGGCCAACGTCCTGACTTTC. It codes for CASSLNRDGVSGANVLTF.

This clonotype was found many times. The chain uses TRBV20-1 and TRBJ2-5; D unclear. CDR1 DFQATT and CDR2 SNEGSKA come from the germline V gene (reference sequence). The CDR3 has 13 residues. V shed 0 bases and J shed 4 bases, with 9 bases lying between them. This CDR3 reads CSARDPARETQYF. DNA for the CDR3: TGCAGTGCTAGAGATCCAGCCCGAGAGACCCAGTACTTC.

This clonotype was seen at least ten times. This rearrangement joins TRBV12-3 or TRBV12-4 to TRBJ2-7, with D maybe TRBD2 (5 bases). Trimming took off 7 bases at V and 6 bases at J, with 19 bases between the two ends. CDR3 size: 14 residues. The CDR3 coding sequence is TGTGCCAGCACCTCCAACCCGGGGAGCGGCGAGCAGTACTTC. Its protein is CASTSNPGSGEQYF.

This clonotype was counted only a few times. V gene TRBV20-1 combines with J gene TRBJ2-5; D possibly corresponds to TRBD1 (5 bases). Deletions cut 3 bases from V and 5 bases from J, with 16 bases between. The CDR3 runs 14 residues. Looked up from germline, CDR1 is DFQATT and CDR2 is SNEGSKA (reference sequence). The DNA for the CDR3 is TGCAGTGCTAGCCCAGACAGCACCGGGGAGACCCAGTACTTC. Protein sequence: CSASPDSTGETQYF.

This chain uses TRBV5-6 with TRBJ1-1, with 8 bases that match TRBD1. Germline CDR1 and CDR2: SGHDT and YYEEEE. The CDR3 has 15 residues. Trimming took 1 base from V and 4 from J; bases not matched to a gene: 6. This CDR3 is CASSLFGQGGTEAFF. CDR3 DNA sequence: TGTGCCAGCAGCTTGTTTGGACAGGGCGGCACTGAAGCTTTCTTT.

V usage is TRBV6-2 or TRBV6-3 and J usage is TRBJ2-1; D remains ambiguous. The CDR3 spans 16 residues. The V and J ends lost 0 bases and 5 bases respectively, with 14 bases between them. Germline lookup yields CDR1 MNHEY and CDR2 SVGEGT. CDR3 nucleotides: TGTGCCAGCAGTTACTCGATATTCCGACTGAACAATGAGCAGTTCTTC. This translates into CASSYSIFRLNNEQFF.

The chain employs TRBV7-8 and TRBJ2-7; 8 bases fit TRBD2. Germline V gene data show CDR1 as SGHVS and CDR2 as FQNEAQ. The ends lost 2 bases at V and 5 bases at J; junction bases unmatched: 2. The CDR3 runs to 13 residues. The CDR3 loop is CASSLFGGDEQYV. CDR3 nucleotides: TGTGCCAGCAGCTTATTCGGGGGGGACGAGCAGTACGTC.

This clonotype showed up many times. The chain has TRBV12-3 or TRBV12-4 and TRBJ1-2; D is perhaps TRBD1 (5 bases). This CDR3 contains 14 residues. Trimming removed 4 bases from V and 12 bases from J, with 21 bases in between. The CDR3 DNA follows: TGTGCCAGCAGTTCGGGGACGGCGCGACAAGATAACACCTTC. Translation gives CASSSGTARQDNTF.

This clonotype was observed at least ten times. The V gene is TRBV11-2, the J gene TRBJ2-3, with a possible D match to TRBD1 (6 bases). Germline CDR1 is SGHAT and CDR2 is FQNNGV. The CDR3 sequence is 14 residues long. The V end lost 5 bases, the J end lost 2 bases, and 11 bases lay between the germline ends. The CDR3 nucleotides read TGTGCCAGCAGCGTCAGGGGAACCACAGATACGCAGTATTTT. As protein: CASSVRGTTDTQYF.

This clonotype was observed a few times. J is TRBJ1-3 and V is TRBV9; 10 bases fit TRBD1. The junction had 10 bases not matched to a gene; V was cut back by 3 bases and J by 1 base. The CDR3 sequence is 18 residues long. CDR1 and CDR2 from the germline V gene are SGDLS and YYNGEE. This CDR3 reads CASSGGQGGFVSGNTIYF. For the CDR3, the DNA is TGTGCCAGCAGCGGCGGACAGGGGGGCTTTGTATCTGGAAACACCATATATTTT.

This clonotype occurred many times. CDR3 amino acids: CASSLGGLGQPQHF. The CDR3 coding sequence is TGTGCCAGCAGTTTAGGAGGGCTTGGGCAGCCCCAGCATTTT. This chain connects TRBV12-3 or TRBV12-4 to TRBJ1-5; no reliable D call. Trimming took 1 base from V and 7 from J, leaving 11 bases between them. The CDR3 contains 14 residues.

This clonotype was detected ten times or more. The rearrangement joins TRBV9 to TRBJ2-2, with D unresolved. The CDR3 has 13 amino acids. V lost 3 bases to trimming and J lost 8 bases, with 11 bases between them. Germline values: CDR1 SGDLS, CDR2 YYNGEE. The CDR3 reads CASSGSKGGELFF. CDR3 bases: TGTGCCAGCAGCGGTAGTAAGGGTGGGGAGCTGTTTTTT. Variable domain in full (rest from reference TRBV9 and TRBJ2-2): DSGVTQTPKHLITATGQRVTLRCSPRSGDLSVYWYQQSLDQGLQFLIQYYNGEERAKGNILERFSAQQFPDLHSELNLSSLELGDSALYFCASSGSKGGELFFGEGSRLTVL.